This T cell receptor (beta chain) was captured in a study of blood T cell repertoires in COVID-19. Study-level information: T cells, B-cell-depleted T cells, or PBMCs provided the cDNA or gDNA that served as material.

The CDR3 runs to 15 residues. The germline V gene encodes CDR1 WNHNN and CDR2 SYGVQD (reference sequence). V lost 3 bases, J lost 0 bases, and 9 bases lay in between. Sequenced by immunoSEQ multiplex PCR; TCRdb stores in-frame clones only, minus some. Here the sample spans some 330,000 clones, 80% to 90% being singletons. The sample holds one count of this clone. Material for sequencing was PBMCs or T cells enriched from blood (not recorded which). This sequence joins TRBV10-1 and TRBJ1-3; D perhaps matches TRBD1 (6 bases). The receptor comes from a man aged 40-49 years in a cohort exposed to, infected with or recovered from COVID-19 (not recorded which). CDR3 protein: CASSDGTTSGNTIYF. CDR3 DNA sequence: TGCGCCAGCAGTGATGGGACAACCTCTGGAAACACCATATATTTT.